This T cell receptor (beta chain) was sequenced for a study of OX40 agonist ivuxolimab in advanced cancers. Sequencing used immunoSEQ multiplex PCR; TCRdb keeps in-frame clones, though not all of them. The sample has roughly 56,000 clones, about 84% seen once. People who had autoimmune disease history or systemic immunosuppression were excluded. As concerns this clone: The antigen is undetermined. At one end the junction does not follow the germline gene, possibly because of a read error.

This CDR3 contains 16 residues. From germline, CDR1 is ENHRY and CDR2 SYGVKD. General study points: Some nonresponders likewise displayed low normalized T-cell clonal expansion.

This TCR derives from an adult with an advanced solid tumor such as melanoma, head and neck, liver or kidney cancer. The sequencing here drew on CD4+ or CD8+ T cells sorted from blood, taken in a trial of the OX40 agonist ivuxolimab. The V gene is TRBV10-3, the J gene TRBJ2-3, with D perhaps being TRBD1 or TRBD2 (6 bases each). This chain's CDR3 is CAIRDSRGARADTQYF. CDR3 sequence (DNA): TGTGCCATCCGTGACTCTAGGGGGGCCCGGGCAGATACGCAGTATTTT.